The source of this T cell receptor (beta chain) is a study of Ad26.COV2.S vaccination and SARS-CoV-2 variants. Across the whole study: Donor was in the COV1001 Ad26.COV2.S trial arm. Whole-study findings and limits: Post-vaccination spike-specific CD8+ and CD4+ T cell responses reportedly had substantial breadth. Those who received the vaccine showed greater spike-specific TCR breadth than those given placebo.

V lost 0 bases and J lost 4, with 7 bases in between. CDR3 length: 13 amino acids. The treatment here: some 20 received Ad26.COV2.S at low or high dose, single or two shots; several received placebo; per-sample allocation not given. Collection of the samples took place on day 63 after the first injection of vaccine or placebo. Participants' vaccine, an Ad26 vector, delivered Wuhan-strain SARS-CoV-2 spike. The assay was immunoSEQ multiplex PCR, and TCRdb's table has in-frame clones only and misses some. The sample includes 350,000 to 500,000 clones, around 90% of them seen just once. Remarks on this clone: Its antigen remains unidentified.

Specimen: peripheral blood, collected in a trial of Ad26.COV2.S vaccine versus placebo. This rearrangement joins TRBV12-3 or TRBV12-4 to TRBJ2-7; D is unclear. The clonotype comes from a person between 18 and 59 years old who received the Ad26.COV2.S COVID-19 vaccine or a placebo. CDR3 coding DNA: TGTGCCAGCAGTTTAGCGGCACGGTACGAGCAGTACTTC. Translating gives CASSLAARYEQYF.